One and the same sample provided the 11 T cell receptor beta chains below, sequenced in a study of low-dose radiotherapy and immunotherapy resistance in tumors. Time point noted: after trial treatment. Treatment in this sample: LDRT plus nivolumab, ipilimumab, low-dose cyclophosphamide and aspirin (RACIN trial). Primers used for first-strand cDNA, a TRAV- and TRBV-specific set, covered both alpha and beta chains. PCR amplification of the TCRs was performed with Phusion for 20 PCR cycles, and it relied on a constant-region primer together with a V-primer adapter. In TCRdb, the reads were re-called with MiXCR into one record per CDR3 protein. The table shows 65,000 to 85,000 distinct CDR3 sequences, with less than 20% occurring only once. This material consisted of PBMCs, taken after low-dose radiotherapy plus immunotherapy. These receptors were taken from a male donor with prostate cancer.

This clonotype was seen many times. The rearrangement links TRBV28 to TRBJ1-2; 8 nucleotides line up with TRBD1. The trim removed 7 bases at V and 1 base at J, leaving 5 bases unmatched. This CDR3 is 14 amino acids long. Germline V gene data show CDR1 as MDHEN and CDR2 as SYDVKM. CDR3 region: CASTVQGVNYGYTF. The CDR3 nucleotides read TGTGCCAGCACCGTACAGGGGGTTAACTATGGCTACACCTTC.

At least ten counts were recorded for this clonotype. The J gene is TRBJ2-6, the V gene TRBV20-1, with D tentatively TRBD1 (5 bases). The germline V and J ends were trimmed by 4 bases and 1 base, with 8 bases remaining between them. From germline, CDR1 is DFQATT and CDR2 SNEGSKA (reference sequence). The CDR3 has 14 residues. The CDR3 DNA follows: TGCAGTGCTACAGGGTTTTCTGGGGCCAACGTCCTGACTTTC. It codes for CSATGFSGANVLTF.

This clonotype was recorded at least ten times. J is TRBJ2-3 and V is TRBV12-3 or TRBV12-4; the D gene is possibly TRBD2 (6 bases). V lost 6 bases and J 0 bases, leaving 16 bases between the germline ends. The CDR3 spans 16 residues. The CDR3 region is CASSHKPGTSTDTQYF. In DNA form, the CDR3 reads TGTGCCAGCAGCCACAAACCCGGGACTAGCACAGATACGCAGTATTTT.

This clonotype appeared many times. The rearrangement joins TRBV4-3 to TRBJ2-6, with no clear D. The V gene lost 4 bases and the J gene lost 3 bases, with 10 bases spanning the gap. This CDR3 is 15 amino acids long. Germline values: CDR1 LGHNA, CDR2 YSLEER. The CDR3 DNA reads TGCGCCAGCAGCCCATATGTGGGTGGGGCCAACGTCCTGACTTTC. It translates to CASSPYVGGANVLTF.

The CDR3, as DNA: TGTGCCAGCAGTTTAGTTCCAGCGAGCCCCTACAATGAGCAGTTCTTC. Protein: CASSLVPASPYNEQFF. The chain carries TRBV28 and TRBJ2-1; D is unresolved. Germline loops: CDR1 MDHEN, CDR2 SYDVKM. The CDR3 runs to 16 residues. Trimming left V 2 bases short and J 2 bases short, with 13 bases between.

This clonotype was seen at least ten times. The CDR3 DNA follows: TGTGCCAGCAGCTTAGGGTCAGTCGGTGAGCAGTTCTTC. Its translation: CASSLGSVGEQFF. The rearrangement uses TRBV7-7 and TRBJ2-1; no clear D. Trimming removed 1 base from V and 9 bases from J, with 10 bases in between. CDR1 and CDR2 (germline): SSHAT, FNYEAQ (reference sequence). CDR3 size: 13 residues.

The CDR3 loop is CASRLRDPVSNEQFF. DNA of the CDR3: TGTGCCAGCAGGCTGAGGGACCCTGTCTCTAATGAGCAGTTCTTC. The chain is built from TRBV2 and TRBJ2-1; the D call may be TRBD1 or TRBD2 (5 bases each). Trimming stripped 6 bases from V and 7 bases from J, with 19 bases between. The germline V gene encodes CDR1 SNHLY and CDR2 FYNNEI. The CDR3 loop spans 15 amino acids. The full variable domain, in which reference TRBV2 and TRBJ2-1 provide the parts outside the CDR3, is EPEVTQTPSHQVTQMGQEVILRCVPISNHLYFYWYRQILGQKVEFLVSFYNNEISEKSEIFDDQFSVERPDGSNFTLKIRSTKLEDSAMYFCASRLRDPVSNEQFFGPGTRLTVL.

This clonotype was recorded many times. The rearrangement uses TRBV2 and TRBJ2-2; 7 nucleotides align to TRBD1. The V gene end was trimmed by 6 bases and the J gene end by 5 bases; junction bases not matched to a gene: 9. CDR1 is SNHLY, CDR2 FYNNEI, per germline. This CDR3 has 15 residues. CDR3 sequence: CASRAEPGQTGELFF. DNA of the CDR3: TGTGCCAGCAGAGCCGAACCGGGACAGACCGGGGAGCTGTTTTTT.

The chain links TRBV9 to TRBJ2-1; 7 bases line up with TRBD2. The ends lost 3 bases at V and 9 bases at J; junction bases unmatched: 6. The CDR3 length is 13 residues. From germline, CDR1 is SGDLS and CDR2 YYNGEE. CDR3 sequence reads: CASSGTRGPEQFF. Written as DNA, the CDR3 is TGTGCCAGCAGCGGGACTAGGGGCCCTGAGCAGTTCTTC.

This clonotype was observed at least ten times. The rearrangement joins TRBV6-6 to TRBJ1-2; D perhaps matches TRBD1 (5 bases). Germline-derived CDR1 and CDR2 are MNHNY and SVGAGI (reference sequence). There are 16 residues in the CDR3. Trimming removed 6 bases from V and 8 bases from J, with 25 bases in between. The CDR3 DNA reads as TGTGCCAGCAGCCGAGACAGCGTGGGACCGCCTGGCGGCTACACCTTC. Translating it yields CASSRDSVGPPGGYTF.

The table lists this clonotype with a few counts. The chain uses TRBV13 and TRBJ2-1; D is perhaps TRBD2 (6 bases). V was pared by 0 bases and J by 4 bases, with 10 bases between. The CDR3 consists of 15 residues. Looked up from germline, CDR1 is PRHDT and CDR2 is FYEKMQ (reference sequence). The CDR3 nucleotides read TGTGCCAGCAGCTTAGGCGTAGCGGCTTACAATGAGCAGTTCTTC. Translation gives CASSLGVAAYNEQFF.